This record covers a single T cell receptor (beta chain). Its antigen remains unidentified. These data come from a study of shared clonotypes between healthy human individuals. Study findings and constraints: Among the subsets, naive ones generally showed larger estimated richness than memory ones.

V was clipped by 5 bases and J by 4 bases; unmatched bases: 12. The CDR3 length is 16 residues. Germline V lookup: CDR1 SGHVS, CDR2 FQNEAQ. The assay was run at deep level. Sequencing was performed with immunoSEQ multiplex PCR; in TCRdb, only in-frame clones are kept and a portion is missing. The data hold roughly 1.4 million clones, with 98% observed a single time. The sequence came from a man between 25 and 39 years old in good health. Specimen: naive CD4+ T cells sorted from blood. Subset given: CD45RA+ positively selected. The chain uses TRBV7-8 and TRBJ2-5; TRBD2 agrees at 8 bases. The CDR3 loop reads CASSRLWREVTETQYF. The DNA for the CDR3 is TGTGCCAGCAGCCGACTTTGGCGGGAGGTGACAGAGACCCAGTACTTC.